This is a list of T cell receptor beta chains from one sample in a study of T cell changes during pregnancy in multiple sclerosis. Clones were sequenced by immunoSEQ multiplex PCR, and TCRdb holds only the in-frame ones, with some missing. The sample shows tens of thousands of clones, about 90% of them seen only once. The sample consisted of peripheral blood, taken in the second trimester of pregnancy. These TCRs come from a female donor in good health, enrolled as a control in a pregnancy study. The CDR3 runs from the conserved cysteine through the conserved F or W. The order of the fields is V gene, J gene, clone size, D gene, CDR3 DNA, CDR3 protein. D genes are given only for firm matches. Clone size is given for some rows only: seen once, a few or many times, or a class if the clone is expanded.

V: TRBV19
J: TRBJ1-3
size: .
D: TRBD1
DNA: TGTGCCAGTCTGGACAGGGGTAAAGTAGACACCATATATTTT
CDR3: CASLDRGKVDTIYF

V: TRBV11-2
J: TRBJ1-1
size: .
D: .
DNA: TGTGCCAGCAGCTCCAGGCTTGAAGCTTTCTTT
CDR3: CASSSRLEAFF

V: TRBV28
J: TRBJ2-1
size: .
D: TRBD2
DNA: TGTGCCAGCAGAGGACTAGCGGGACGCTCTTCCTACAATGAGCAGTTCTTC
CDR3: CASRGLAGRSSYNEQFF

V: TRBV7-3
J: TRBJ2-1
size: .
D: TRBD2
DNA: TGTGCCAGCAGCCCCCAAAAGCCGGGACTAAGGCCCAATGAGCAGTTCTTC
CDR3: CASSPQKPGLRPNEQFF

V: TRBV18
J: TRBJ2-2
size: .
D: TRBD2
DNA: TGTGCCAGCTCACCTCGTAGCGGGGGGCTCATCGGGGAGCTGTTTTTT
CDR3: CASSPRSGGLIGELFF

V: TRBV18
J: TRBJ1-2
size: .
D: .
DNA: TGTGCCAGCTCACCGGTACGGCAAGGGGACTATGGCTACACCTTC
CDR3: CASSPVRQGDYGYTF

V: TRBV4-2
J: TRBJ2-1
size: .
D: .
DNA: TGTGCCAGCAGCCAAGAAGGCGGTTGGGGGCTTCACAATGAGCAGTTCTTC
CDR3: CASSQEGGWGLHNEQFF

V: TRBV6-6
J: TRBJ1-2
size: .
D: .
DNA: TGTGCCAGCAGCCGCCCGGGGCGCGGGGACTATGGCTACACCTTC
CDR3: CASSRPGRGDYGYTF

V: TRBV4-2
J: TRBJ2-7
size: .
D: .
DNA: TGTGCCAGCAGCCAAACGGGAGCGTGGTACGAGCAGTACTTC
CDR3: CASSQTGAWYEQYF

V: TRBV9
J: TRBJ1-3
size: .
D: TRBD1
DNA: TGTGCCAGCAGCCAAGACAGGGGGCGAGGAAACACCATATATTTT
CDR3: CASSQDRGRGNTIYF

V: TRBV2
J: TRBJ1-1
size: .
D: .
DNA: TGTGCCAGCAGTGTCCGGGACACTGAAGCTTTCTTT
CDR3: CASSVRDTEAFF

V: TRBV7-6
J: TRBJ2-2
size: .
D: TRBD2
DNA: TGTGCCAGCAGCTTAGCGCGGAGCGGGGTTAGCGCCGGGGAGCTGTTTTTT
CDR3: CASSLARSGVSAGELFF

V: TRBV7-9
J: TRBJ2-7
size: .
D: .
DNA: TGTGCCAGCACCTCAAATTGGGGGGAGAGCGCCGGCGAGCAGTACTTC
CDR3: CASTSNWGESAGEQYF

V: TRBV5-1
J: TRBJ2-4
size: once
D: .
DNA: TGCGCCAGCAGCTTGGGACAGCTTTCCAAAAACATTCAGTACTTC
CDR3: CASSLGQLSKNIQYF

V: TRBV28
J: TRBJ2-7
size: .
D: TRBD2
DNA: TGTGCCAGCAGTTTATGGGGCCGGCTAGCGGTGGGCTACGAGCAGTACTTC
CDR3: CASSLWGRLAVGYEQYF

V: TRBV4-3
J: TRBJ2-5
size: once
D: .
DNA: TGCGCCAGCAGCCAAGCAGACAGAGCAGAGACCCAGTACTTC
CDR3: CASSQADRAETQYF

V: TRBV19
J: TRBJ2-1
size: .
D: TRBD2
DNA: TGTGCCAGTAGTAAAGCGGGAGGGCCCGGGGATGAGCAGTTCTTC
CDR3: CASSKAGGPGDEQFF